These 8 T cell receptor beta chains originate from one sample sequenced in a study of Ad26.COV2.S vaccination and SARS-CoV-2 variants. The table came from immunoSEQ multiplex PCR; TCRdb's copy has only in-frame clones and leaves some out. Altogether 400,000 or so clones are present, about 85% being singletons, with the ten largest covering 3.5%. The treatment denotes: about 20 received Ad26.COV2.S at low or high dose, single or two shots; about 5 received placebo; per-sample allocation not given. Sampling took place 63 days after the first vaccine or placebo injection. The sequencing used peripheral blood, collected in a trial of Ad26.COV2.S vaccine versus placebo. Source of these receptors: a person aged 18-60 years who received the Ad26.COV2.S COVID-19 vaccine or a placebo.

The CDR3 region has the DNA TGTGCCAGCAGCTTGGGGGGCAAAGGATCCTACGAGCAGTACTTC. Protein: CASSLGGKGSYEQYF. This chain connects TRBV5-6 to TRBJ2-7; the D gene is possibly TRBD1 (5 bases). This CDR3 contains 15 residues. V gave up 0 bases and J gave up 1 base, with 11 bases separating them. CDR1 and CDR2 from the germline V gene are SGHDT and YYEEEE.

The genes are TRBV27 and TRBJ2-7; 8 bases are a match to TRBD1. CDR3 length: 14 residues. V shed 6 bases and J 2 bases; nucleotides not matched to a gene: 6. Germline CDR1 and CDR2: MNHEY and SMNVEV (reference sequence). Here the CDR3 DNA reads TGTGCCAGCAGCCGACAGGGGCGTCCCTACGAGCAGTACTTC. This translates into CASSRQGRPYEQYF.

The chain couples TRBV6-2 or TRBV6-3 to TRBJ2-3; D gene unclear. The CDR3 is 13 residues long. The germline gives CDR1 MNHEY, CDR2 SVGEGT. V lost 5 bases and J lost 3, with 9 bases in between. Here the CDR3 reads CASSRVHTDTQYF. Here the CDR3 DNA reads TGTGCCAGCAGTAGGGTACATACAGATACGCAGTATTTT.

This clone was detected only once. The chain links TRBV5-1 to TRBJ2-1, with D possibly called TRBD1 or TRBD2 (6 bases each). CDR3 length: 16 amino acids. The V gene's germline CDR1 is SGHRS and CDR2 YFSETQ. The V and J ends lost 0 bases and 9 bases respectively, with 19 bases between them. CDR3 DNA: TGCGCCAGCAGCTTGGACCAGGGGAGGAATAATGGTGAGCAGTTCTTC. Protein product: CASSLDQGRNNGEQFF.

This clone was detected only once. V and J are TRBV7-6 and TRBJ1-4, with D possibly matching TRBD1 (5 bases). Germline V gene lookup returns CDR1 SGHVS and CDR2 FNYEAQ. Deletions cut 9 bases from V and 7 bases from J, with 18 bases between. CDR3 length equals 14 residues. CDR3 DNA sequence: TGTGCCAGTACCAACCCGGGACGGACTGAAAAACTGTTTTTT. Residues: CASTNPGRTEKLFF.

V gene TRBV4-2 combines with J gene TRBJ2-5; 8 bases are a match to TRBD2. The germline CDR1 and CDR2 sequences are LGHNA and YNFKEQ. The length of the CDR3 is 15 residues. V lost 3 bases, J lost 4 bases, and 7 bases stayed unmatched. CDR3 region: CASSQSGGGGETQYF. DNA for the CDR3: TGTGCCAGCAGCCAGAGCGGGGGTGGAGGAGAGACCCAGTACTTC.

CDR3 DNA: TGTGCCAGCAGCTTAGCTCCAGGGGGCGGCTACGAGCAGTACTTC. This sequence encodes CASSLAPGGGYEQYF. This rearrangement joins TRBV11-2 to TRBJ2-7, with 8 bases fitting TRBD1. The CDR3 consists of 15 residues. CDR1 and CDR2 from the germline V gene are SGHAT and FQNNGV. Trimming removed 1 base from V and 3 bases from J; junction bases left unmatched: 5.

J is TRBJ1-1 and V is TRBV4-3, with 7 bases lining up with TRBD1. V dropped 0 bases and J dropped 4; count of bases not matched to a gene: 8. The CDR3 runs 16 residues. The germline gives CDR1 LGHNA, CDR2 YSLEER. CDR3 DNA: TGCGCCAGCAGCCAAGATCGGACAGGACCATCCACTGAAGCTTTCTTT. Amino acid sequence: CASSQDRTGPSTEAFF.